Reported below is one T cell receptor (beta chain). The clone's antigen remains unknown. Per-base quality was not reported, and no clone a single base away is much larger than it. Participants in the prospective study were aged roughly 18 to 100 years, lived in 20 to 30 United States geographic areas, and enrolled through a virtual design. Cohort assignment in the prospective study relied on participant-reported clinical history from a screening survey and a study questionnaire. Recovered participants in ImmuneRACE Cohort 3 were defined by two consecutive negative NP/OP PCR tests, clearance by a healthcare professional, or resolution of symptoms. Each participant in the prospective study had whole blood, serum and a nasopharyngeal or oropharyngeal swab collected by mobile phlebotomists. Additional blood draws and questionnaires over an approximately 2-month period could optionally be provided by prospective study participants. Before DNA extraction, blood samples from the prospective study were shipped at room temperature or frozen.

The germline ends are 4 bases apart after V is trimmed by 4 bases and J by 3 bases. The germline V gene (reference sequence) specifies LNHDA as CDR1 and SQIVND as CDR2. The CDR3 has 12 amino acids, counting the end cysteine and phenylalanine. The sequence is cut down to CDR3 DNA, 36 bases in frame from base 1. These data are taken from a study of blood T cell repertoires in COVID-19 (dated by TCRdb to 2018 to 2021). At the level of the whole study: Samples covering the acute and convalescent phases of COVID-19 were provided by collaborators in the United States, Italy and Spain. The material from the prospective study consisted of cDNA or gDNA derived from T cells, B-cell-depleted T cells, or PBMCs. Subjects who had been exposed to COVID-19, were actively infected with it, or had recovered from it provided the deeply sampled blood TCRbeta repertoires that made up the dataset. The repertoires were released in a freely available public database intended as a resource for research on the immune response to SARS-CoV-2. Samples came from the ongoing ImmuneRACE study (first 160 participants) plus 1,254 subjects from 6 global collaborators. Nearly every sample came with metadata listing a de-identified subject ID, COVID-19 status, age in years and sex. HLA class I and class II types, where available, came from metadata supplied by the sample provider rather than from assay-based typing.

What the research found in general, with its limitations: How much clinical and demographic metadata was included differed by source and by participant, and the metadata was provided uncurated.

TCRbeta CDR3 regions were amplified from genomic DNA by means of the immunoSEQ Assay, a bias-controlled multiplex PCR. Per the source publication's procedure: The number of nucleated cells in each sample was estimated by amplification of reference gene primers within the assay. To quantify the absolute abundance of each unique TCRbeta CDR3 rearrangement, sequence reads were collapsed and filtered. Productive Simpson clonality was computed per sample as the square root of Simpson's diversity index over productive rearrangements. TCRdb holds this immuneACCESS table with in-frame rearrangements only. Some clones are missing; in checked studies, unresolved V genes explain under half, and the rest has no known cause. V, J and clone size were drawn from that table, and D and trimming were deduced from the DNA. Counted in this sample were about 230,000 clones; under 90% of them appeared once. The ten biggest clones cover around 16% of the sample.

This clonotype was sampled from a man aged 18 to 29 who had recovered from COVID-19. The sample consisted of PBMCs or T cells enriched from blood (not recorded which). The receptor chain draws on TRBV19 and TRBJ2-1, with the D gene not clear enough to name. The DNA sequence reads TGTGCCAGTAGTAAACTCTACAATGAGCAGTTCTTC. This sequence encodes CASSKLYNEQFF.